The 25 T cell receptor beta chains below come from one sample, sequenced in a study of blood T cell repertoires in COVID-19 (TCRdb year 2020). Libraries were made using the immunoSEQ multiplex PCR assay. Imported from immuneACCESS, the table was reduced by TCRdb to in-frame sequences with V and J called. These copies leave out some clones; in studies compared against another copy, an unresolved V gene accounts for under half, and the cause of the remainder is not known. The sample table lists approximately 320,000 clones, around 90% of them with a count of one. The top ten clonotypes cover about 8.9% of the sample. Sequenced material: PBMCs or T cells enriched from blood (not recorded which). The origin of the receptors is a woman in her late teens or twenties who had recovered from COVID-19.

The V and J genes are TRBV2 and TRBJ2-1; D gene unclear. Germline V gene data show CDR1 as SNHLY and CDR2 as FYNNEI. The CDR3 covers 11 residues. V was shortened by 4 bases and J by 5 bases, with 3 bases between the two germline ends. CDR3 amino acids: CASSGDNEQFF. The CDR3 DNA reads TGTGCCAGCAGTGGCGACAATGAGCAGTTCTTC.

The chain couples TRBV28 to TRBJ2-7, with 7 positions matching TRBD2. From germline, CDR1 is MDHEN and CDR2 SYDVKM. V dropped 5 bases and J dropped 5; count of bases not matched to a gene: 12. The CDR3 has 15 residues. This CDR3 reads CASSPGAGVKDEQYF. CDR3 bases: TGTGCCAGCAGTCCCGGTGCGGGGGTAAAGGACGAGCAGTACTTC.

The chain links TRBV19 to TRBJ1-5, with 12 bases lining up with TRBD1. The CDR3 consists of 17 residues. Trimming at V came to 3 bases and at J to 2 bases, leaving 5 bases not matched to a gene. Germline V lookup: CDR1 LNHDA, CDR2 SQIVND (reference sequence). The DNA of the CDR3 is TGTGCCAGTAGTATGGGGACAGGGGGCGTAGGCAATCAGCCCCAGCATTTT. It specifies CASSMGTGGVGNQPQHF.

The rearrangement joins TRBV6-1 to TRBJ1-2, with no clear D. The CDR3 consists of 14 residues. Per the germline V gene, CDR1 is MNHNS and CDR2 is SASEGT. Between the trimmed V and J ends, which lost 2 bases and 0 bases, there was a span of 7 bases. CDR3 sequence (DNA): TGTGCCAGCAGTGAAAACGGAGCTAACTATGGCTACACCTTC. As protein: CASSENGANYGYTF.

The V call is TRBV11-2, the J call TRBJ2-7, with no clear D. Between the trimmed V and J ends, which lost 5 bases and 5 bases, there was a span of 4 bases. Looked up from germline, CDR1 is SGHAT and CDR2 is FQNNGV. The CDR3 totals 10 residues. In nucleotides, the CDR3 is TGTGCCAGCAGCCTCCACGAGCAGTACTTC. Translated, it gives CASSLHEQYF.

The chain joins TRBV21-1 to TRBJ2-3; the D segment call TRBD2 is taken from the table without a DNA check. TRBV21-1 is a known pseudogene. The CDR3 has 14 amino acids. The CDR3 here is CASRSGRGTDTQYF. CDR3 bases: TGTGCCAGCAGGAGCGGGAGGGGTACAGATACGCAGTATTTT.

The chain joins TRBV2 to TRBJ2-1; 7 nucleotides line up with TRBD2. The CDR3 length is 14 residues. CDR1 is SNHLY and CDR2 is FYNNEI in the germline V gene. The V and J ends lost 4 bases and 5 bases, in that order; junction bases with no gene match: 5. The CDR3 bases are TGTGCCAGCAGTGTAGAGCGGGGCAACAATGAGCAGTTCTTC. It encodes CASSVERGNNEQFF.

The rearrangement links TRBV7-7 to TRBJ2-5, with 8 positions matching TRBD1. This CDR3 contains 16 residues. In germline, CDR1 is SSHAT, CDR2 FNYEAQ (reference sequence). After removal of 5 bases from V and 5 bases from J, the junction contained 13 bases not matched to a gene. CDR3 coding DNA: TGTGCCAGCAGCCGGAGGGGGGCAGGGGGCATGGAGACCCAGTACTTC. It is translated as CASSRRGAGGMETQYF.

This rearrangement joins TRBV19 to TRBJ1-1, with D tentatively TRBD1 (6 bases). Trimming pared 8 bases from V and 0 bases from J, leaving 7 bases between. CDR1 and CDR2 (germline): LNHDA, SQIVND (reference sequence). There are 12 residues in the CDR3. The DNA of the CDR3 is TGTGCCAGTGGGACACTGAACACTGAAGCTTTCTTT. It translates to CASGTLNTEAFF.

The sample holds one count of this clone. The chain combines TRBV20-1 with TRBJ1-2; D is undetermined. The CDR3 runs to 9 residues. The germline gives CDR1 DFQATT, CDR2 SNEGSKA (reference sequence). Trimming shortened V by 6 bases and J by 8 bases, and 7 bases separated the two germline ends. The CDR3 loop reads CSANSGYTF. The CDR3 region has the DNA TGCAGTGCAAACAGCGGCTACACCTTC.

This chain joins TRBV28 and TRBJ2-7, with 7 bases that match TRBD2. V lost 3 bases, J lost 3 bases, and 11 bases stayed unmatched. This CDR3 has 16 amino acids. Germline lookup yields CDR1 MDHEN and CDR2 SYDVKM. CDR3 residues: CASSFQPGLPYYEQYF. DNA for the CDR3: TGTGCCAGCAGTTTCCAGCCGGGACTACCTTACTACGAGCAGTACTTC.

This chain joins TRBV6-5 and TRBJ1-2, with 7 positions matching TRBD1. V dropped 6 bases and J dropped 8; count of bases not matched to a gene: 3. From germline, CDR1 is MNHEY and CDR2 SVGAGI. This CDR3 contains 11 residues. CDR3 region: CASRHRGGYTF. In nucleotides, the CDR3 is TGTGCCAGCAGACACAGGGGCGGCTACACCTTC.

This clone appeared once. The CDR3, as DNA: TGTGCCAGCAGTGTGGAGAAGAACACTGAAGCTTTCTTT. It encodes CASSVEKNTEAFF. The chain carries TRBV6-4 and TRBJ1-1; D is unclear. V dropped 4 bases and J dropped 1 base, with 7 bases sitting between them. Germline values: CDR1 MRHNA, CDR2 SNTAGT. The CDR3 totals 13 residues.

V and J are TRBV30 and TRBJ2-2, with 7 bases lining up with TRBD1. Per germline, CDR1 GTSNPN and CDR2 SVGIG (reference sequence). V shed 3 bases, J shed 4 bases, and the junction held 5 bases outside the gene matches. CDR3 length equals 14 residues. CDR3 protein: CAWRVRQGTGELFF. DNA of the CDR3: TGTGCCTGGAGGGTTAGACAGGGCACCGGGGAGCTGTTTTTT.

The gene calls are TRBV28 and TRBJ2-1; 7 nucleotides line up with TRBD1. Germline V gives CDR1 MDHEN, CDR2 SYDVKM. The junction had 12 bases not matched to a gene; V was cut back by 9 bases and J by 4 bases. CDR3 length equals 15 residues. The CDR3 is CASATGQSLYNEQFF. The CDR3 coding sequence is TGTGCCAGTGCGACGGGACAGAGTCTATACAATGAGCAGTTCTTC.

The chain couples TRBV9 to TRBJ1-3; TRBD1 agrees at 9 bases. The CDR3 totals 18 residues. The trim removed 1 base at V and 4 bases at J, leaving 12 bases unmatched. CDR1 and CDR2 (germline): SGDLS, YYNGEE. The CDR3 DNA is TGTGCCAGCAGCGTACGGCATTCCGGGACAGGGACCGGAAACACCATATATTTT. The encoded protein is CASSVRHSGTGTGNTIYF.

V and J are TRBV7-3 and TRBJ2-5; perhaps TRBD1 as D (6 bases). The CDR3 totals 15 residues. Trimming took off 3 bases at V and 1 base at J, with 12 bases between the two ends. Per germline, CDR1 SGHTA and CDR2 FQGTGA. The chain's CDR3 is CASSFQDSGQETQYF. For the CDR3, the DNA is TGTGCCAGCAGCTTCCAGGACAGCGGCCAAGAGACCCAGTACTTC.

The chain links TRBV7-9 to TRBJ1-2; D call uncertain. The ends were cut back, 1 base at V and 4 bases at J, with 10 bases in the middle. CDR1 and CDR2 (germline): SEHNR, FQNEAQ (reference sequence). The CDR3 covers 14 residues. CDR3 nucleotides: TGTGCCAGCAGCTTAGATCAGGACTCCTATGGCTACACCTTC. Residues: CASSLDQDSYGYTF. Full variable domain (remainder filled in from reference TRBV7-9 and TRBJ1-2): DTGVSQNPRHKITKRGQNVTFRCDPISEHNRLYWYRQTLGQGPEFLTYFQNEAQLEKSRLLSDRFSAERPKGSFSTLEIQRTEQGDSAMYLCASSLDQDSYGYTFGSGTRLTVV.

The chain links TRBV28 to TRBJ2-3, with 11 bases identical to TRBD2. The CDR3 runs 21 residues. Germline CDR1 and CDR2: MDHEN and SYDVKM. V dropped 3 bases and J dropped 2; count of bases not matched to a gene: 19. The CDR3 bases are TGTGCCAGCAGTTTGTCTTTCGCCCGAAAGGCGACTAGCGGGACCACAGATACGCAGTATTTT. Translating gives CASSLSFARKATSGTTDTQYF.

The J gene is TRBJ1-2, the V gene TRBV15; D might be TRBD1 (6 bases). There are 17 residues in the CDR3. Germline CDR1 LNHNV, CDR2 YYDKDF (reference sequence). Trimming pared 3 bases from V and 5 bases from J, leaving 22 bases between. The CDR3 nucleotides read TGTGCCACCAGCAGTGGAGCTTGGGGGCAGACTTCATATGGCTACACCTTC. This translates into CATSSGAWGQTSYGYTF.

V and J are TRBV27 and TRBJ2-7, with TRBD2 matching over 8 bases. V dropped 4 bases and J dropped 2; count of bases not matched to a gene: 10. Germline assignment: CDR1 MNHEY and CDR2 SMNVEV (reference sequence). This CDR3 is built from 16 residues. CDR3 protein: CASSSQVGTRPYEQYF. The CDR3 region has the DNA TGTGCCAGCAGTTCGCAAGTAGGGACTAGACCCTACGAGCAGTACTTC.

The rearrangement joins TRBV29-1 to TRBJ1-2; a possible D gene is TRBD1 (5 bases). V was trimmed by 4 bases and J by 3 bases, leaving 15 bases between them. Germline lookup yields CDR1 SQVTM and CDR2 ANQGSEA. CDR3 length: 14 residues. CDR3 in amino acids: CSVVSVGEDYGYTF. The CDR3 bases are TGCAGCGTTGTTAGCGTAGGGGAGGACTATGGCTACACCTTC.

This chain links TRBV19 with TRBJ1-4; D gene unclear. Germline loops: CDR1 LNHDA, CDR2 SQIVND (reference sequence). The CDR3 extends over 15 amino acids. The V end was cut by 5 bases, the J end by 8 bases, with 18 bases between. The CDR3 spells CASSGSGKGGEKLFF. The DNA for the CDR3 is TGTGCCAGTAGTGGATCCGGGAAAGGTGGCGAAAAACTGTTTTTT.

This chain joins TRBV5-1 and TRBJ2-2, with D perhaps TRBD1 (6 bases). The CDR3 consists of 13 residues. Germline V gives CDR1 SGHRS, CDR2 YFSETQ. Trimming cost V 8 bases and J 7 bases, with 15 bases left between them. In nucleotides, the CDR3 is TGCGCCAGTAAGGGGGTCCAGGGCGGGGAGCTGTTTTTT. Amino acids: CASKGVQGGELFF.

The gene calls are TRBV9 and TRBJ2-5; a possible D gene is TRBD2 (5 bases). V lost 3 bases and J lost 5, with 11 bases in between. This CDR3 has 13 amino acids. The germline V gene has CDR1 SGDLS and CDR2 YYNGEE. The DNA of the CDR3 is TGTGCCAGCAGCGGGCCGGCGGGCGAGACCCAGTACTTC. Its protein is CASSGPAGETQYF.